Following are 9 T cell receptor beta chains from one sample sequenced in a study of blood T cell repertoires in COVID-19. Here immunoSEQ multiplex PCR was the method, and the copy in TCRdb shows in-frame clones only, minus some. The sample carries some 97,000 clones, almost 80% recorded once. The sample comprised peripheral blood. All receptors derive from a man between 65 and 80 years old with active or convalescent COVID-19.

The chain is built from TRBV10-3 and TRBJ1-1; D perhaps matches TRBD1 (5 bases). V lost 10 bases, J lost 4 bases, and 16 bases lay in between. This CDR3 contains 13 residues. Germline V gene data show CDR1 as ENHRY and CDR2 as SYGVKD. The CDR3 protein is CASQGALSTEAFF. DNA for the CDR3: TGTGCCAGCCAAGGGGCCCTGAGCACTGAAGCTTTCTTT.

The rearrangement links TRBV7-8 to TRBJ2-3, with 8 nucleotides matching TRBD2. Germline CDR1 and CDR2: SGHVS and FQNEAQ. Trimming removed 5 bases from V and 4 bases from J; junction bases left unmatched: 14. The CDR3 is 17 residues long. The CDR3: CASSPVSGTSGSDTQYF. The CDR3 DNA reads as TGTGCCAGCAGCCCCGTATCCGGGACTAGTGGTTCAGATACGCAGTATTTT. The variable domain in full, with the rest retrieved from reference TRBV7-8 and TRBJ2-3, is GAGVSQSPRYKVAKRGQDVALRCDPISGHVSLFWYQQALGQGPEFLTYFQNEAQLDKSGLPSDRFFAERPEGSVSTLKIQRTQQEDSAVYLCASSPVSGTSGSDTQYFGPGTRLTVL.

This clone was observed many times. The rearrangement joins TRBV5-4 to TRBJ2-1; perhaps TRBD2 as D (6 bases). The CDR3 loop spans 15 amino acids. Germline V gene data show CDR1 as SGHNT and CDR2 as YYREEE (reference sequence). Deletions cut 4 bases from V and 6 bases from J, with 17 bases between. The CDR3 protein is CASSPGLRGSNEQFF. CDR3 in DNA: TGTGCCAGCAGCCCGGGACTGAGGGGATCCAATGAGCAGTTCTTC.

The rearrangement joins TRBV24-1 to TRBJ2-5; 7 positions match TRBD1. Looked up from germline, CDR1 is KGHDR and CDR2 is SFDVKD. V was pared by 4 bases and J by 4 bases, with 8 bases of the junction left unmatched. The CDR3 spans 15 residues. DNA of the CDR3: TGTGCCACCAGTGACCCCCAGGGGGAGCGAGAGACCCAGTACTTC. It is translated as CATSDPQGERETQYF.

DNA for the CDR3: TGTGCCAGCAGTTTGGTAGTCACCGGGGAGCTGTTTTTT. Translation: CASSLVVTGELFF. V and J are TRBV27 and TRBJ2-2; no clear D. The CDR3 has 13 residues. Germline V gives CDR1 MNHEY, CDR2 SMNVEV (reference sequence). Trimming pared 3 bases from V and 4 bases from J, leaving 6 bases between.

This chain joins TRBV25-1 and TRBJ2-1, with 7 bases that match TRBD2. V gave up 2 bases and J gave up 3 bases; unmatched junction bases: 4. Germline V gene lookup returns CDR1 MGHDK and CDR2 SYGVNS. The CDR3 contains 15 residues. The CDR3 nucleotides are TGTGCCAGCAGTGAACCGGCGGGGGTCTACAATGAGCAGTTCTTC. Translation: CASSEPAGVYNEQFF.

This sequence joins TRBV30 and TRBJ1-5; D is unclear. Germline lookup yields CDR1 GTSNPN and CDR2 SVGIG (reference sequence). V lost 0 bases and J 0 bases, leaving 9 bases between the germline ends. This CDR3 is built from 15 residues. This chain's CDR3 is CAWSVGGHSNQPQHF. The CDR3 coding sequence is TGTGCCTGGAGTGTAGGCGGGCATAGCAATCAGCCCCAGCATTTT.

The rearrangement uses TRBV6-5 and TRBJ2-3; 8 bases are shared with TRBD2. Germline CDR1 MNHEY, CDR2 SVGAGI. The CDR3 consists of 15 residues. V gave up 2 bases and J gave up 3 bases; unmatched junction bases: 4. The CDR3 DNA reads TGTGCCAGCAGTTACCAGGCTAGCGGGACAGATACGCAGTATTTT. Amino acid sequence: CASSYQASGTDTQYF.

This CDR3 is CASSKGLEGGNEQFF. CDR3 nucleotides: TGTGCCAGCAGCAAGGGACTAGAGGGTGGCAATGAGCAGTTCTTC. The J gene is TRBJ2-1, the V gene TRBV11-3; 8 bases map to TRBD2. The trim removed 5 bases at V and 6 bases at J, leaving 9 bases unmatched. CDR1 and CDR2 from the germline V gene are SGHNT and YENEEA. CDR3 length: 15 amino acids.